The following is a TCR beta chain sequence with its context. The CDR3 consists of 17 residues. Unmatched junction bases numbered 8, after V lost 3 bases and J lost 1 base. The germline V gene has CDR1 SGDLS and CDR2 YYNGEE. This sample is part of a study of T cell changes during pregnancy in multiple sclerosis. Some clones are missing from TCRdb's copy, which holds only in-frame ones; the method was immunoSEQ multiplex PCR. Among about 36,000 clones listed, 92% were seen once. The chain has TRBV9 and TRBJ2-2; 8 bases are shared with TRBD1. Sequences were derived from CD4+ T cells from peripheral blood mononuclear cells, sampled after pregnancy. This sequence originates from a female donor with multiple sclerosis, enrolled in a pregnancy study. This CDR3 reads CASSASPGQENTGELFF. The CDR3 region has the DNA TGTGCCAGCAGCGCATCGCCGGGACAGGAGAACACCGGGGAGCTGTTTTTT. The whole variable domain, remainder taken from reference TRBV9 and TRBJ2-2, is DSGVTQTPKHLITATGQRVTLRCSPRSGDLSVYWYQQSLDQGLQFLIQYYNGEERAKGNILERFSAQQFPDLHSELNLSSLELGDSALYFCASSASPGQENTGELFFGEGSRLTVL.